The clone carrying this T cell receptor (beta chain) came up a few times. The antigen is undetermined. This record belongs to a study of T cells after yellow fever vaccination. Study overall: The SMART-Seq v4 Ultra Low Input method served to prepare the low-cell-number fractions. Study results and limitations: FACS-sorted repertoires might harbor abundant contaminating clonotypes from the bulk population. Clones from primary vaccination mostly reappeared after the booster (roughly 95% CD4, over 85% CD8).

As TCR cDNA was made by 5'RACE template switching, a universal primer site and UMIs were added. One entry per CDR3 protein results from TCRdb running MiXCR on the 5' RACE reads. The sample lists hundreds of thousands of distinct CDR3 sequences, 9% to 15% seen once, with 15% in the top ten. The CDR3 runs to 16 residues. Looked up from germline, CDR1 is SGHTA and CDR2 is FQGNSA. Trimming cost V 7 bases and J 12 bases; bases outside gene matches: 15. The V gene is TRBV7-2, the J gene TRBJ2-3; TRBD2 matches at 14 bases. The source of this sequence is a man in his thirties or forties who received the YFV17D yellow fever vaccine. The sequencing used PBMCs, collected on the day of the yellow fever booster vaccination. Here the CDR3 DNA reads TGTGCCAGCACCCCCCATCCCGGGACTAGCGGGAGCGGACAGTATTTT. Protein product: CASTPHPGTSGSGQYF.